This is a list of T cell receptor beta chains from one sample in a study of response to subunit inactivated influenza vaccine. A single record per CDR3 protein comes from TCRdb applying MiXCR to the RT-PCR reads. The sample yields 700,000 to 900,000 distinct CDR3 sequences, 21% seen once. The source was PBMCs from blood, collected roughly 5 days after vaccination. The receptors stem from a man in his fifties or sixties who received an inactivated influenza vaccine. Both conserved end residues are part of each CDR3. A D gene is named only where the DNA matches it firmly. Size values are once, few and many counts, or a class for expanded clones, and some rows have none.

cdr3_nt cdr3_aa v_call d_call clone_size j_call
TGTGCCAGCAGCTTCCTGCGGGGGCGCAGCACAGATACGCAGTATTTT CASSFLRGRSTDTQYF TRBV6-1 - - TRBJ2-3
TGTGCCAGCAGCCCCAGGCCCCAACAGCCCCAGCATTTT CASSPRPQQPQHF TRBV6-1 - few TRBJ1-5
TGTGCCAGCAGCGTAGTGAGTAGCGGAAACACCGGGGAGCTGTTTTTT CASSVVSSGNTGELFF TRBV9 - - TRBJ2-2
TGTGCTTGCAGCCCAGGAGGTGGATACGAGCAGTACTTC CACSPGGGYEQYF TRBV25-1 - - TRBJ2-7
TGCGCCAGCAGCCAAGATCGGGCGGGACCGCACACAGATACGCAGTATTTT CASSQDRAGPHTDTQYF TRBV4-3 - - TRBJ2-3
TGTGCCATCGAGACAGCAGGGGCCAACGTCCTGACTTTC CAIETAGANVLTF TRBV10-3 - - TRBJ2-6
TGTGCCAGCAGCTTAGGGGGACTGCTCACAGATACGCAGTATTTT CASSLGGLLTDTQYF TRBV7-2 - few TRBJ2-3
TGTGCCAGCAGCCACGGGGGACAGGGAACCTTC CASSHGGQGTF TRBV6-2/TRBV6-3 TRBD1 - TRBJ2-5
TGTGCCAGCAGCCAAATAGACAGGTCAGCCAAAAACATTCAGTACTTC CASSQIDRSAKNIQYF TRBV4-2 - few TRBJ2-4
TGCGCCAGCAGCCAAGCGGGGGGCTCCTATAATTCACCCCTCCACTTT CASSQAGGSYNSPLHF TRBV4-3 - few TRBJ1-6
TGTGCCAGCAGCCTCGGGAGTGAAGCTTTCTTT CASSLGSEAFF TRBV7-9 - many TRBJ1-1
TGTGCCAGCAGACGATCCCGGGACGGATCCTACGAGCAGTACTTC CASRRSRDGSYEQYF TRBV7-8 - - TRBJ2-7
TGCGCCAGCAGCCAGTTGGACGGGGTCTATGGCTACACCTTC CASSQLDGVYGYTF TRBV4-1 - - TRBJ1-2
TGCGCCAGCAGCTTGGAAGGGGACCTCTACGAGCAGTACTTC CASSLEGDLYEQYF TRBV5-1 - - TRBJ2-7
TGTGCCAGCAGCTTGGTGTCCAACTCTGGAAACACCATATATTTT CASSLVSNSGNTIYF TRBV5-5 - few TRBJ1-3
TGTGCCAGCAGTTTTGTTCGGGCAGAGCAGTTCTTC CASSFVRAEQFF TRBV12-3/TRBV12-4 - few TRBJ2-1
TGCAGTGCTAGGGACGGTCTCTATGGCTACACCTTC CSARDGLYGYTF TRBV20-1 - few TRBJ1-2
TGTGCCAGCAGTTTAACGGGTCTAGCCAAAAACATTCAGTACTTC CASSLTGLAKNIQYF TRBV12-3/TRBV12-4 - few TRBJ2-4
TGTGCCAGCAGTTTTGCCCGACGTCGGAACACTGAAGCTTTCTTT CASSFARRRNTEAFF TRBV12-3/TRBV12-4 - - TRBJ1-1
TGTGCCAGCACCACTGCGGGAGGGCCAGGTGAGCAGTTCTTC CASTTAGGPGEQFF TRBV12-3/TRBV12-4 TRBD2 many TRBJ2-1
TGCAGTGCTAGCTGGGGGAGGGGGGATGAGCAGTTCTTC CSASWGRGDEQFF TRBV20-1 - - TRBJ2-1
TGTGCCAGCAAACCGGGACTAGGGAGTTACGAGCAGTACTTC CASKPGLGSYEQYF TRBV12-3/TRBV12-4 TRBD2 - TRBJ2-7
TGTGCCAGCAGCAAATTGACCGGGAGTGGGGCCAACGTCCTGACTTTC CASSKLTGSGANVLTF TRBV21-1 - few TRBJ2-6
TGTGCCCTCAGTTTAGCACTGGGACAGGGGGGTAGCAATCAGCCCCAGCATTTT CALSLALGQGGSNQPQHF TRBV12-3/TRBV12-4 TRBD1 - TRBJ1-5
TGCAGCGTTGAACACAATGAGCAGTTCTTC CSVEHNEQFF TRBV29-1 - few TRBJ2-1
TGCGCCAGCAGCCAAGGGACTAGCGGGGAGCCGACCAAAAACATTCAGTACTTC CASSQGTSGEPTKNIQYF TRBV4-3 TRBD2 - TRBJ2-4
TGTGCCAGCAGCTTACTAGAGTTCCCCTCCTATGGCTACACCTTC CASSLLEFPSYGYTF TRBV5-4 - - TRBJ1-2
TGCAGTGCTAAGGGGACTAGCGGGACAAGCTCCTACGAGCAGTACTTC CSAKGTSGTSSYEQYF TRBV20-1 TRBD2 - TRBJ2-7
TGTGCCATCAGTGCTGGGACCTACGGGCAGTACTTC CAISAGTYGQYF TRBV10-3 - - TRBJ2-7
TGTGCCAGCAGTTACTCAAGTACTAGCACAGATACGCAGTATTTT CASSYSSTSTDTQYF TRBV6-5 - - TRBJ2-3
TGTGCCAGCAGCTTGTGGGCGGGAGCCGACTACAATGAGCAGTTCTTC CASSLWAGADYNEQFF TRBV5-6 TRBD2 - TRBJ2-1